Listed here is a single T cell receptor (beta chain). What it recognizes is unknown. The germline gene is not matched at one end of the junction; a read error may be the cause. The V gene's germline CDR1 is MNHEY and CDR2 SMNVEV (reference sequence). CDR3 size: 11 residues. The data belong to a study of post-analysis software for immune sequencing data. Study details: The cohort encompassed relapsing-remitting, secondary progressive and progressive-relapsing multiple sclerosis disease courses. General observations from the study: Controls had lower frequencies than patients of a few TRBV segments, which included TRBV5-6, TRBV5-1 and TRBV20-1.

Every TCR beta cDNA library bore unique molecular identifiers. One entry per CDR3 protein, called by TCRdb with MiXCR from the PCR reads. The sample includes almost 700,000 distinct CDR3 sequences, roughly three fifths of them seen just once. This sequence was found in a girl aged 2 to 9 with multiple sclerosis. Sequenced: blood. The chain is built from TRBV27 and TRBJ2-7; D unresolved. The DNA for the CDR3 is TGTGCCGGCAGTCCGCTCTACGAGCAGTACTTC. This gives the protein CAGSPLYEQYF.